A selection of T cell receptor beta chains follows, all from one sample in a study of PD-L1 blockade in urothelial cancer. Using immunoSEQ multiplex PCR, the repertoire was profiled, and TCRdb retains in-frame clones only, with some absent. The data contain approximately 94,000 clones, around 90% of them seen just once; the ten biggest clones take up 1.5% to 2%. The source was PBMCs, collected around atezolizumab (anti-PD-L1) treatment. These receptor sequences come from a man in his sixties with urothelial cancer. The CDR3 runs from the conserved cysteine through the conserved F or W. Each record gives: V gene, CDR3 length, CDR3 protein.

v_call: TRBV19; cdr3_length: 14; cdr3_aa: CASSQPGGIHEQYF
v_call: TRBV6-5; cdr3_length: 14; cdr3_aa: CASSTQALRDEQFF
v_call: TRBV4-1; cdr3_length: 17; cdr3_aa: CASSQPSGASSYNEQFF
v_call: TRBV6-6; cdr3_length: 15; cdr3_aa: CASALRTGGAETQYF
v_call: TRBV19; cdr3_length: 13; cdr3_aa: CASSMTGGNTIYF
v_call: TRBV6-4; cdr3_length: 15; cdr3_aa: CASSGDRGNNSPLHF
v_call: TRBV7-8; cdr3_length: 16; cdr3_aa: CASSLGTVNSNQPQHF
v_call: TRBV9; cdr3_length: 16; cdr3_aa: CASSQGLADPPNEQFF
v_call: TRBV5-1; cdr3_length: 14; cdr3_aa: CASSIGTGGYEQYF
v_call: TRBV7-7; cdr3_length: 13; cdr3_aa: CASSPTRGVGYTF
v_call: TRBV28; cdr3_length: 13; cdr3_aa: CASVDRANTEAFF
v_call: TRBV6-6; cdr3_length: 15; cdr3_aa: CASSYDGYSNQPQHF
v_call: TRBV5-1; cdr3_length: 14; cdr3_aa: CASRPMTGEGTQYF
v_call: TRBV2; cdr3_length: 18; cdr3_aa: CASSESGARSVTNEKLFF
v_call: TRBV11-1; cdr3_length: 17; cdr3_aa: CASSLFEPGTNTGELFF
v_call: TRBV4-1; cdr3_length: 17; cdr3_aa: CASSQGQGVSIGQPQHF
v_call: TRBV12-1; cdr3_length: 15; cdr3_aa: CASSSSDRGPGGYTF
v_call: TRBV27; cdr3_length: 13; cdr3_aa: CASSFGYKETQYF
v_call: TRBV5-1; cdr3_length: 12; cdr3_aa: CASSQTGNTIYF
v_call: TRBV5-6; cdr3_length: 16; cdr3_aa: CASSLTGTGVNQPQHF
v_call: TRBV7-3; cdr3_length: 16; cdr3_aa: CASSSFDRVVPYEQYF
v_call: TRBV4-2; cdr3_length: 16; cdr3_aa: CASSPDTSGYAYEQYF
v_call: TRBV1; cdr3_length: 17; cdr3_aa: CTSSRGGSGRASYEQYF
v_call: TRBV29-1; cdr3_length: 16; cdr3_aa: CSVGRRLAGDPDTQYF
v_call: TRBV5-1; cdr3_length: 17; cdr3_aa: CASSPGLAGGSAGELFF
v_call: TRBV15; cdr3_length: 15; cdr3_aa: CATSERTATRDTQYF
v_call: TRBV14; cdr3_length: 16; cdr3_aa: CASSQDLGTVSYEQYF
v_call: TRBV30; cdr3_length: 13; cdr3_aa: CAWSTGGAGGYTF
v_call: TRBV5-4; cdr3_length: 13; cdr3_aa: CASSLPGGDGYTF